What follows are 7 T cell receptor beta chains derived from one specimen sequenced in a study of T cell responses to AZD1222 COVID-19 vaccine. This table comes from immunoSEQ multiplex PCR, and its TCRdb copy is limited to in-frame clones, with some not included. The sample lists 90,000 to 120,000 clones, around nine tenths occurring once. Sample: peripheral blood, taken 28 days after the second AZD1222 dose. Receptor source: an adult who received the AZD1222 COVID-19 vaccine.

The CDR3 region is CASSYPAGQGNTEAFF. The CDR3, as DNA: TGTGCCAGCAGCTACCCAGCGGGACAGGGGAACACTGAAGCTTTCTTT. The chain uses TRBV28 and TRBJ1-1; the match to TRBD1 covers 9 bases. Germline assignment: CDR1 MDHEN and CDR2 SYDVKM. CDR3 length: 16 residues. V shed 6 bases, J shed 1 base, and the junction held 9 bases outside the gene matches.

The rearrangement uses TRBV4-1 and TRBJ1-2; D might be TRBD1 (5 bases). This CDR3 contains 13 residues. Trimming left V 4 bases short and J 3 bases short, with 9 bases between. Germline V gene lookup returns CDR1 MGHRA and CDR2 YSYEKL. The CDR3 loop reads CASSLRGDYGYTF. CDR3 coding DNA: TGCGCCAGCAGCCTAAGGGGAGACTATGGCTACACCTTC.

This chain links TRBV4-2 with TRBJ1-5, with D possibly TRBD1 on 5 matching bases. With 3 bases removed from V and 9 bases from J, the gap between germline ends came to 15 bases. Germline V gene data show CDR1 as LGHNA and CDR2 as YNFKEQ. The CDR3 spans 14 residues. The DNA for the CDR3 is TGTGCCAGCAGCCAGGACCTTCCGGGGGTGCCCCAGCATTTT. This sequence encodes CASSQDLPGVPQHF.

The J gene is TRBJ2-7, the V gene TRBV5-8; D possibly uses TRBD1 or TRBD2 (5 bases each). Per germline, CDR1 SGHTS and CDR2 YDEGEE. The CDR3 is made up of 14 amino acids. Trimming took off 7 bases at V and 2 bases at J, with 16 bases between the two ends. The CDR3 region is CASGRDGGTYEQYF. The CDR3 bases are TGTGCCAGCGGCAGGGACGGTGGGACCTACGAGCAGTACTTC.

V gene TRBV11-2 combines with J gene TRBJ2-7, with 7 nucleotides matching TRBD1. From germline, CDR1 is SGHAT and CDR2 FQNNGV. The V and J ends lost 4 bases and 2 bases, in that order; junction bases with no gene match: 5. The CDR3 is 14 residues long. The CDR3 protein is CASSSDRDPYEQYF. Here the CDR3 DNA reads TGTGCCAGCAGCTCTGACAGGGACCCCTACGAGCAGTACTTC.

This chain joins TRBV15 and TRBJ2-7, with no clear D. V was cut by 3 bases and J by 3 bases, with 9 bases left in between. The length of the CDR3 is 13 residues. Germline V gene lookup returns CDR1 LNHNV and CDR2 YYDKDF (reference sequence). The CDR3 reads CATSSAPIYEQYF. The DNA for the CDR3 is TGTGCCACCAGCAGCGCCCCTATCTACGAGCAGTACTTC. Combining the CDR3 with reference TRBV15 and TRBJ2-7 gives the whole variable domain DAMVIQNPRYQVTQFGKPVTLSCSQTLNHNVMYWYQQKSSQAPKLLFHYYDKDFNNEADTPDNFQSRRPNTSFCFLDIRSPGLGDTAMYLCATSSAPIYEQYFGPGTRLTVT.

This clone came up once. The chain is built from TRBV4-2 and TRBJ2-3, with 11 bases aligning to TRBD2. Germline V gene data show CDR1 as LGHNA and CDR2 as YNFKEQ. The CDR3 consists of 21 residues. V lost 2 bases and J lost 0; bases outside the gene matches: 16. CDR3 sequence reads: CASSQRVGGLAGLLSTDTQYF. The CDR3 nucleotides are TGTGCCAGCAGCCAAAGGGTTGGAGGACTAGCGGGTCTTCTTAGCACAGATACGCAGTATTTT.